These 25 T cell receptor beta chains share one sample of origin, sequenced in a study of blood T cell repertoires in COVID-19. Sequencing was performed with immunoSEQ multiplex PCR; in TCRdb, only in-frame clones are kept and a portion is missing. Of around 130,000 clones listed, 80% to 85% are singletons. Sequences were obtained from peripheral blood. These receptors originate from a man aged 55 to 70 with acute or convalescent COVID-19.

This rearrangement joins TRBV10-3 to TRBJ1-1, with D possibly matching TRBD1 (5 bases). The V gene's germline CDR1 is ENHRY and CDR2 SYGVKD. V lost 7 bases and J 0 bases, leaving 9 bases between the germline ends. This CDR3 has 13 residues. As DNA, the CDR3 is TGTGCCATCAATACAGGCATGAACACTGAAGCTTTCTTT. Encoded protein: CAINTGMNTEAFF.

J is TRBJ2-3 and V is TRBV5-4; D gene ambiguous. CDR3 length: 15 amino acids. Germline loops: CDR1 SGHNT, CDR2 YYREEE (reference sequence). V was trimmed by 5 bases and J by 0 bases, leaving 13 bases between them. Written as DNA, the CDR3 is TGTGCCAGCAGAAACCGAGCAGCGAGCACAGATACGCAGTATTTT. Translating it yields CASRNRAASTDTQYF.

The CDR3 bases are TGCAGCGTTGAAGGGGCCCCTGACAGAGGCTACACCTTC. It translates to CSVEGAPDRGYTF. J is TRBJ1-2 and V is TRBV29-1, with D maybe TRBD1 (5 bases). This CDR3 is 13 amino acids long. Germline CDR1 and CDR2: SQVTM and ANQGSEA. V was clipped by 1 base and J by 8 bases, with 14 bases between them.

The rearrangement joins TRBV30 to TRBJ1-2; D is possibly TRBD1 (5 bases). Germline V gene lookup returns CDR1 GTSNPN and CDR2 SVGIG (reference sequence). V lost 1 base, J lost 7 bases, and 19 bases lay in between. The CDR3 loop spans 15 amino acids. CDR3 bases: TGTGCCTGGAGTGCTGGCAGCAGGGTACAGGCTGGCTACACCTTC. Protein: CAWSAGSRVQAGYTF.

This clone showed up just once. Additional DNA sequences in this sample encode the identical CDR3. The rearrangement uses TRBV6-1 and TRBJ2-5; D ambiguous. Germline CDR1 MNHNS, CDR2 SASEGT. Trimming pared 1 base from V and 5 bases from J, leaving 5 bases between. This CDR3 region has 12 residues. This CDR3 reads CASSEVEETQYF. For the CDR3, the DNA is TGTGCCAGCAGTGAAGTTGAGGAGACCCAGTACTTC.

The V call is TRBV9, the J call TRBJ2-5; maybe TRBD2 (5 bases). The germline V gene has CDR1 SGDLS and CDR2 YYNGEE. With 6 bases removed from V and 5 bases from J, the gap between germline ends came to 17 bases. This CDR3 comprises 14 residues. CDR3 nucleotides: TGTGCCAGCAACCCGGGGAGCCCCACGGAGACCCAGTACTTC. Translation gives CASNPGSPTETQYF.

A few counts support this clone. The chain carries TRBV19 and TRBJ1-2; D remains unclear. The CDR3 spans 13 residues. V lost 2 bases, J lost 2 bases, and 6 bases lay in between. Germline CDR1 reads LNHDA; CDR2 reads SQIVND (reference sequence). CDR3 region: CASSIQRNYGYTF. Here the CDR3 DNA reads TGTGCCAGTAGTATACAGAGGAACTATGGCTACACCTTC.

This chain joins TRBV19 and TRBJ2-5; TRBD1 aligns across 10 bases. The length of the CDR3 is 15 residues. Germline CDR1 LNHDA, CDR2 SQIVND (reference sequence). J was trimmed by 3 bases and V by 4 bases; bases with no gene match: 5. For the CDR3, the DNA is TGTGCCAGTAGTAGGGGACAGGGGAGTAAAGAGACCCAGTACTTC. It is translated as CASSRGQGSKETQYF. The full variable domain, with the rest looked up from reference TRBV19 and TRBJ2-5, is DGGITQSPKYLFRKEGQNVTLSCEQNLNHDAMYWYRQDPGQGLRLIYYSQIVNDFQKGDIAEGYSVSREKKESFPLTVTSAQKNPTAFYLCASSRGQGSKETQYFGPGTRLLVL.

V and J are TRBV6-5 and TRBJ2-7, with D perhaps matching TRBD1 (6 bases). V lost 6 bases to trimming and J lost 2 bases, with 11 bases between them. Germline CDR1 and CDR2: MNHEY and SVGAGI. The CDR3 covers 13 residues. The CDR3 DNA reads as TGTGCCAGCAGGCCGACAGGTACCTACGAGCAGTACTTC. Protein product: CASRPTGTYEQYF.

CDR3 DNA sequence: TGTGCCAGCAGCCCCCTGCGGACTAGCGGGGGGTTAAATGAGCAGTTCTTC. Translation gives CASSPLRTSGGLNEQFF. V gene TRBV11-2 combines with J gene TRBJ2-1; 14 nucleotides align to TRBD2. V shed 5 bases, J shed 7 bases, and the junction held 10 bases outside the gene matches. Germline V gene lookup returns CDR1 SGHAT and CDR2 FQNNGV. CDR3 length equals 17 residues.

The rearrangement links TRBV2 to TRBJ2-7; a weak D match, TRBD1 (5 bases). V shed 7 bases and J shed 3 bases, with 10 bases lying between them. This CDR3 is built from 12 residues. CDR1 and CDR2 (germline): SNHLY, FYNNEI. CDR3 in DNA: TGTGCCAGCACAACAGGAAACTACGAGCAGTACTTC. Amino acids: CASTTGNYEQYF.

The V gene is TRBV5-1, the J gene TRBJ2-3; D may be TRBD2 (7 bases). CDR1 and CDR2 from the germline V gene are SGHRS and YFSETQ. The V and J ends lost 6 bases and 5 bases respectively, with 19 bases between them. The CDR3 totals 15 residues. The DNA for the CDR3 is TGCGCCAGCACTCTCGGGGGCCGCGGGGGAGATACGCAGTATTTT. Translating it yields CASTLGGRGGDTQYF.

CDR3 amino acids: CASSAQQGVYGYTF. As DNA, the CDR3 is TGTGCCAGCAGCGCCCAACAGGGCGTCTATGGCTACACCTTC. This rearrangement joins TRBV5-6 to TRBJ1-2; a possible D gene is TRBD1 (6 bases). The CDR3 has 14 residues. The germline CDR1 and CDR2 sequences are SGHDT and YYEEEE. V was clipped by 4 bases and J by 4 bases, with 14 bases between them. Complete variable domain (other parts from reference TRBV5-6 and TRBJ1-2): DAGVTQSPTHLIKTRGQQVTLRCSPKSGHDTVSWYQQALGQGPQFIFQYYEEEERQRGNFPDRFSGHQFPNYSSELNVNALLLGDSALYLCASSAQQGVYGYTFGSGTRLTVV.

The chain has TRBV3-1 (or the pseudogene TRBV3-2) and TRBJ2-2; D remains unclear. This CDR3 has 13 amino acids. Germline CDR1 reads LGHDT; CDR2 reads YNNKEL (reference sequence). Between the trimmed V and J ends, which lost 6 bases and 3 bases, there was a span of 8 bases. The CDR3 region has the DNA TGTGCCAGCAGGTTTGGAGACACCGGGGAGCTGTTTTTT. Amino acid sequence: CASRFGDTGELFF.

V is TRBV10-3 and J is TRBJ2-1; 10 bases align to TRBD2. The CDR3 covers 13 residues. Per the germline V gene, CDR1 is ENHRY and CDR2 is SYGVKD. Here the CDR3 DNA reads TGTGCGGCCGGGCTAGCGGGAGTCGGTGAGCAGTTCTTC. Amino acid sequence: CAAGLAGVGEQFF.

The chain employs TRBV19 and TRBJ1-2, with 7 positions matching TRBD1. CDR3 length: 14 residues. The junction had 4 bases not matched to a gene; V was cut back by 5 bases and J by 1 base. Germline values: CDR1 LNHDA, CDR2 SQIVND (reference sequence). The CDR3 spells CASSSGTVNYGYTF. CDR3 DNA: TGTGCCAGTAGTTCCGGGACAGTTAACTATGGCTACACCTTC.

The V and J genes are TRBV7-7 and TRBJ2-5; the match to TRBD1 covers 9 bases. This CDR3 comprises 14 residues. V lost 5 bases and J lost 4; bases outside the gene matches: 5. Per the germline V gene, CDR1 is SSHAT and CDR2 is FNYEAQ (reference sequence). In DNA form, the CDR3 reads TGTGCCAGCAGCCTAGACAGGGGGGGAGAGACCCAGTACTTC. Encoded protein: CASSLDRGGETQYF.

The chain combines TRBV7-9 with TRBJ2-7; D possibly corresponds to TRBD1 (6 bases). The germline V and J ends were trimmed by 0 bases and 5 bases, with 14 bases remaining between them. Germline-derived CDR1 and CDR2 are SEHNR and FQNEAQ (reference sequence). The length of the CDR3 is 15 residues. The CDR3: CASSLAGAGMNEQYF. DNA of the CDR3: TGTGCCAGCAGCTTAGCGGGGGCAGGGATGAACGAGCAGTACTTC. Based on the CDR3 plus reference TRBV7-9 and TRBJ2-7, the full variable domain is DTGVSQNPRHKITKRGQNVTFRCDPISEHNRLYWYRQTLGQGPEFLTYFQNEAQLEKSRLLSDRFSAERPKGSFSTLEIQRTEQGDSAMYLCASSLAGAGMNEQYFGPGTRLTVT.

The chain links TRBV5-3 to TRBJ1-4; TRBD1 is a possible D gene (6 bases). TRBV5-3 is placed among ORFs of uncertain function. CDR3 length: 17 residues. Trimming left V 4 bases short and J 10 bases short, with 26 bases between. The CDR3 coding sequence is TGTGCCAGAAGCCGGCATCCTTTGACAGGCCCCCTATCAAAACTGTTTTTT. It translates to CARSRHPLTGPLSKLFF.

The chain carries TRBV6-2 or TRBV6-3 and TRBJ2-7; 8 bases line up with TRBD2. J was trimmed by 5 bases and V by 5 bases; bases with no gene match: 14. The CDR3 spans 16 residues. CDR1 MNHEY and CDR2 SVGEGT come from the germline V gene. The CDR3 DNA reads TGTGCCAGCAGTCTTCGATACGGACTAGCAGTCCACGAGCAGTACTTC. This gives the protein CASSLRYGLAVHEQYF.

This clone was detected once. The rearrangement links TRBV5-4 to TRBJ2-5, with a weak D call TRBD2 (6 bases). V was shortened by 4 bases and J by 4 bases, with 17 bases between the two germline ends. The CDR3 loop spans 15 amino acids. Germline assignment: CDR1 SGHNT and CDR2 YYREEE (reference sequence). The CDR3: CASSTRGMGGETQYF. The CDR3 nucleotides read TGTGCCAGCAGCACCCGAGGTATGGGAGGAGAGACCCAGTACTTC.

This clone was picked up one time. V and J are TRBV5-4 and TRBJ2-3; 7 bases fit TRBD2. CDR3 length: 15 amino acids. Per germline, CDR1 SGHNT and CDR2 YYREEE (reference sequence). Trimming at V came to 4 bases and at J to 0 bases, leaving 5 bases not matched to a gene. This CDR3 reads CASSKSGISTDTQYF. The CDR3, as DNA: TGTGCCAGCAGCAAGAGCGGGATTAGCACAGATACGCAGTATTTT.

This CDR3 reads CASGSARTGPATNEKLFF. The CDR3 DNA sequence: TGTGCTAGTGGTTCAGCTCGCACAGGGCCCGCAACTAATGAAAAACTGTTTTTT. The chain carries TRBV12-5 and TRBJ1-4; tentative D call: TRBD1 (6 bases). V lost 4 bases and J 0 bases, leaving 18 bases between the germline ends. The CDR3 is made up of 18 amino acids. Germline V gene data show CDR1 as LGHNT and CDR2 as FRNRAP.

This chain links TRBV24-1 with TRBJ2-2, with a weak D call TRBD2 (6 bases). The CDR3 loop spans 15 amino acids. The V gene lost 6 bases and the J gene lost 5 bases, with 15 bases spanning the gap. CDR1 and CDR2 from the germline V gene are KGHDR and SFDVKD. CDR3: CATSLKDYGTGELFF. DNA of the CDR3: TGTGCCACCAGTCTCAAGGACTACGGTACCGGGGAGCTGTTTTTT.

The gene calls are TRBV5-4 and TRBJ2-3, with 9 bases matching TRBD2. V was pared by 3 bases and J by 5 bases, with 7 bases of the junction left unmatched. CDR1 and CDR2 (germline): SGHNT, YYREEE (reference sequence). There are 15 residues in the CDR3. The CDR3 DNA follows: TGTGCCAGCAGCTATGCGGGAGGGCCGAGAGATACGCAGTATTTT. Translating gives CASSYAGGPRDTQYF.